Listed below are T cell receptor beta chains from one sample, sequenced in a study of T cells expressing NK-cell markers. For each CDR3 protein, TCRdb gives one entry from its re-call of the 5' RACE reads, without DNA. In all, the sample yields 440,000 or so distinct CDR3 sequences. Sequences were obtained from blood T cells: a sorted CD56 or NKG2C T cell subset, CD4+ or CD8+ T cells, or bulk PBMC T cells (not recorded which). The receptor source for this set is a woman aged 18 to 69 in good health. The CDR3 runs from the conserved cysteine through the conserved F or W.

v_gene,j_gene,CDR3aa
TRBV28,TRBJ2-7,CASRGSFGQYF
TRBV5-1,TRBJ2-2,CASSSRQAPANTGELFF
TRBV20-1,TRBJ1-4,CSAIYRATNEKLFF
TRBV27,TRBJ2-3,CASSRLRASTDTQYF
TRBV7-9,TRBJ2-1,CASSLIAGEQFF
TRBV15,TRBJ2-7,CATSRDRRSYEQYF
TRBV7-8,TRBJ2-1,CASKSAGLIRNEQFF
TRBV5-4,TRBJ1-5,CASSLALSLTGGNQPQHF
TRBV27,TRBJ1-1,CASSWRQGGQAFF
TRBV28,TRBJ1-4,CASSLRSGKLFF
TRBV9,TRBJ2-5,CASSVNGRETQYF
TRBV5-1,TRBJ1-4,CASSQGGQTNEKLFF
TRBV20-1,TRBJ1-1,CSAKDYRAEAFF
TRBV4-3,TRBJ2-1,CASSQGTSGSIYNEQFF
TRBV20-1,TRBJ2-7,CSARDSRSYEQYF
TRBV5-8,TRBJ2-1,CASSTARGTYNEQFF
TRBV7-2,TRBJ2-1,CASSLASGTSADGEQFF
TRBV12-3/TRBV12-4,TRBJ1-4,CASTRGNEKLFF
TRBV7-2,TRBJ2-1,CASGWTPNEQFF
TRBV6-5,TRBJ1-6,CASSLTGGSNSYNSPLHF
TRBV27,TRBJ2-7,CASSFLAGVGYEQYF
TRBV5-6,TRBJ2-3,CASSLPVAGVSTDTQYF
TRBV7-9,TRBJ2-1,CASSSGGTFGNEQFF
TRBV5-5,TRBJ1-1,CASSLDIWDGMNTEAFF
TRBV6-1,TRBJ2-7,CASTNPGLASTEQYF
TRBV7-2,TRBJ2-2,CASSLDRDDTGELFF
TRBV3-1,TRBJ2-1,CASSQDLVGVRFF